The source of this T cell receptor beta chain is a study of shared clonotypes between healthy human individuals. V shed 2 bases and J 7 bases; nucleotides not matched to a gene: 4. The germline gives CDR1 MRHNA, CDR2 SNTAGT. The CDR3 extends over 14 amino acids. Study-wide results and limits: Roughly 4.7% was the fraction of naive CD4 clonotypes found shared across four donors.

Every subset had its genomic DNA shared out evenly among several immunoSEQ plates. The protocol was immunoSEQ multiplex PCR, while the TCRdb copy is restricted to in-frame clones and leaves out a portion. The sample lists 950,000 to 1,100,000 clones; about 77% were seen once. On this clone: Its specificity is not known.

The chain carries TRBV6-4 and TRBJ2-1, with 8 bases that match TRBD2. What was sequenced was memory CD4+ T cells sorted from blood. Subset meaning: CD45RA-negative fraction. The sequence was obtained from a man in his late teens or twenties in good health. The CDR3 DNA sequence: TGTGCCAGCAGTGACCAGGGCGGGGGGAATGAGCAGTTCTTC. This sequence encodes CASSDQGGGNEQFF.